This T cell receptor (beta chain) derives from a study of Tregs in tolerant kidney transplant recipients. The CDR3 is 14 residues long. The germline V gene encodes CDR1 LNHDA and CDR2 SQIVND (reference sequence). The ends were cut back, 2 bases at V and 4 bases at J, with 11 bases in the middle. Here immunoSEQ multiplex PCR was the method, and the copy in TCRdb shows in-frame clones only, minus some. The data show 2,500 to 3,500 clones, around 40% seen once. Study-wide findings and caveats: The most relevant donor-specific Treg TCRbeta repertoire apparently came from expansion with activated donor B cells. No direct test of biological reproducibility was done here.

Note on this clone: The target antigen is unknown.

This chain connects TRBV19 to TRBJ1-1, with a tentative D call TRBD1 (5 bases). The clonotype originates from a human donor in good health. The sequenced sample was Tregs from blood cultured with allogeneic cells. CDR3 amino acids: CASSIWGIRTEAFF. CDR3 DNA sequence: TGTGCCAGTAGTATATGGGGGATTCGCACTGAAGCTTTCTTT. Filled out from reference TRBV19 and TRBJ1-1, the complete variable domain reads DGGITQSPKYLFRKEGQNVTLSCEQNLNHDAMYWYRQDPGQGLRLIYYSQIVNDFQKGDIAEGYSVSREKKESFPLTVTSAQKNPTAFYLCASSIWGIRTEAFFGQGTRLTVV.